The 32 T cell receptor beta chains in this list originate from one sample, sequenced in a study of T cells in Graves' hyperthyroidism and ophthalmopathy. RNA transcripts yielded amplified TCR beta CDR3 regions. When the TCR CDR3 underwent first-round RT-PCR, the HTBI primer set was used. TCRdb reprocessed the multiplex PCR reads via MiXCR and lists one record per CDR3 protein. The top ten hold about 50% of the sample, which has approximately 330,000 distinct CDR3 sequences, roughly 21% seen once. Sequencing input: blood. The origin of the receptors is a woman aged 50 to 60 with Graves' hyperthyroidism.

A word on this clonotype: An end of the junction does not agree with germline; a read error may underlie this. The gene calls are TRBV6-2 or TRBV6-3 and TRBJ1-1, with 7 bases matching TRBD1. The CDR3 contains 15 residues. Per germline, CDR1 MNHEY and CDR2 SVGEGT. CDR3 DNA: TGTGCCAGCAGCTCCTACAGGGGCCCGAACACTGAAGCTTTCTTC. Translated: CASSSYRGPNTEAFF.

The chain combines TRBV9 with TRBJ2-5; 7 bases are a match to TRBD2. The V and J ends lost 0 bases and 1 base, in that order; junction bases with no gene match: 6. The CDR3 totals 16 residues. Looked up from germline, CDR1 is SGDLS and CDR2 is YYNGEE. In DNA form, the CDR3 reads TGTGCCAGCAGCGTAGCTTGGGGGGGAGCCCAAGAGACCCAGTACTTC. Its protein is CASSVAWGGAQETQYF.

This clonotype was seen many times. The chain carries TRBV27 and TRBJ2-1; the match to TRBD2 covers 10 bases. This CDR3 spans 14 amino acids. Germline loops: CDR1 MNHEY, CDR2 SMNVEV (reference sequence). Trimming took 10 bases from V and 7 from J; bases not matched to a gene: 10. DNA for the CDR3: TGTGCCACCCAGCTAGCGGGAGCCGGGAATGAGCAGTTCTTC. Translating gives CATQLAGAGNEQFF.

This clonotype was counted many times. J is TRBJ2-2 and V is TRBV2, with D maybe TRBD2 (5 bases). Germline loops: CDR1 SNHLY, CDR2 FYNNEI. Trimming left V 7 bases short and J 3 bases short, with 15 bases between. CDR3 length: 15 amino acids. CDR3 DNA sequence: TGTGCCAGCAAACCTTTGGAGGTAGACACCGGGGAGCTGTTTTTT. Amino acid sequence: CASKPLEVDTGELFF.

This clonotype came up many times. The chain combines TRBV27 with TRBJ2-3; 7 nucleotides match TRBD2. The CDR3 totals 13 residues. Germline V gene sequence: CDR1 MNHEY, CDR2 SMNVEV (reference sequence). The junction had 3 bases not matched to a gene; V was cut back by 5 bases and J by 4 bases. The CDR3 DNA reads TGTGCCAGCAGTGGGGGGGGGGCAGATACGCAGTATTTT. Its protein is CASSGGGADTQYF.

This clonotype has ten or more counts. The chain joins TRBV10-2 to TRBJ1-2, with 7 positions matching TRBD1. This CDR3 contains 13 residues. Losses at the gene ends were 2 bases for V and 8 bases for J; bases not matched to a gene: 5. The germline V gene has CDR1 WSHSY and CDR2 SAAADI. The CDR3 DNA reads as TGCGCCAGCAGTGAGCAGGCAGGGGGAGGCTACACCTTC. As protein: CASSEQAGGGYTF.

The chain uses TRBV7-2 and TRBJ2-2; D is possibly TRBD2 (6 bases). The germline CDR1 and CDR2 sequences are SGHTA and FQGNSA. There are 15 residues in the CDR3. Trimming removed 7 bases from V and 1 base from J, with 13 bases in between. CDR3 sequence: CASNGGTLNTGELFF. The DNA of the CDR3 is TGTGCCAGCAATGGGGGGACTTTGAACACCGGGGAGCTGTTTTTT. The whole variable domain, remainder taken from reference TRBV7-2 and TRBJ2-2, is GAGVSQSPSNKVTEKGKDVELRCDPISGHTALYWYRQSLGQGLEFLIYFQGNSAPDKSGLPSDRFSAERTGGSVSTLTIQRTQQEDSAVYLCASNGGTLNTGELFFGEGSRLTVL.

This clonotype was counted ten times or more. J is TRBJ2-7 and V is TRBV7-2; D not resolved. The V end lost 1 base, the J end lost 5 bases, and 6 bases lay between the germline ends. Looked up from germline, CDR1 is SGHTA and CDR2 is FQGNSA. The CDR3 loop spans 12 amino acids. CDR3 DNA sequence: TGTGCCAGCAGCTTAGTTTCTCACGAGCAGTACTTC. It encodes CASSLVSHEQYF.

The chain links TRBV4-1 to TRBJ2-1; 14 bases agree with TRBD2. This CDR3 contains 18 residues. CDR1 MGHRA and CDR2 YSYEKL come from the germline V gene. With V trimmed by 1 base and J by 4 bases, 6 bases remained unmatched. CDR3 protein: CASSQVGLAGAIYNEQFF. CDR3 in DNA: TGCGCCAGCAGCCAAGTGGGACTAGCGGGGGCCATTTACAATGAGCAGTTCTTC.

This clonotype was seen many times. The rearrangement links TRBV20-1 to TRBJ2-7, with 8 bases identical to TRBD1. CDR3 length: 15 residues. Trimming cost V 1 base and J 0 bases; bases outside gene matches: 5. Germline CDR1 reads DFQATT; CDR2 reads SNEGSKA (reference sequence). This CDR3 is CSARAGTGVSYEQYF. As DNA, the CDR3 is TGCAGTGCTAGAGCCGGGACAGGCGTCTCCTACGAGCAGTACTTC.

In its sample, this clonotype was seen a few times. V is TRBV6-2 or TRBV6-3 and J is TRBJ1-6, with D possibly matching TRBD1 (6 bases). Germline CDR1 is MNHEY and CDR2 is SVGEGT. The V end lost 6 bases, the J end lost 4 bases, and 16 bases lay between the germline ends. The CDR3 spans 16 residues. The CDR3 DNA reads TGTGCCAGCAGGATTGACAGGACTCGTTATAATTCACCCCTCCACTTT. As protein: CASRIDRTRYNSPLHF.

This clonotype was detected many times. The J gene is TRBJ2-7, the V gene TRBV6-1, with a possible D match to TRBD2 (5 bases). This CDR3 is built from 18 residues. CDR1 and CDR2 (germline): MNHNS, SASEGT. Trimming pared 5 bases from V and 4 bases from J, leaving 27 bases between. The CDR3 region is CASSHLGPNTGSGYEQYF. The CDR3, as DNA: TGTGCCAGCAGTCACCTAGGTCCCAACACGGGGTCGGGATACGAGCAGTACTTC.

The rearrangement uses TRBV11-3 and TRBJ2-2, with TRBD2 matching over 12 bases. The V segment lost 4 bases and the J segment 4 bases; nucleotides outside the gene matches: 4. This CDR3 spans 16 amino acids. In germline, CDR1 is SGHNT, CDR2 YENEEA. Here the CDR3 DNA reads TGTGCCAGCAGCTCCGGGGGACTAGCGGGCACCGGGGAGCTGTTTTTT. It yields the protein CASSSGGLAGTGELFF.

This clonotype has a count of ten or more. CDR3 sequence: CASSLTGTSGAETQYF. The CDR3, as DNA: TGTGCCAGCAGCTTAACGGGGACTAGCGGGGCCGAGACCCAGTACTTC. The chain uses TRBV11-2 and TRBJ2-5, with 13 bases lining up with TRBD2. This CDR3 is built from 16 residues. The ends lost 2 bases at V and 5 bases at J; junction bases unmatched: 5. Germline lookup yields CDR1 SGHAT and CDR2 FQNNGV.

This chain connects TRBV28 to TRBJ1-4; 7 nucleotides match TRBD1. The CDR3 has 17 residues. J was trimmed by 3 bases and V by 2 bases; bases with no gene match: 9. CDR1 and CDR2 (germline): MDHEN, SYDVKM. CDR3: CASSLGAMTGPNEKLFF. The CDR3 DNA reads TGTGCCAGCAGTTTAGGGGCCATGACAGGGCCTAATGAAAAACTGTTTTTT.

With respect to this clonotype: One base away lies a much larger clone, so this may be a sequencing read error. This chain's CDR3 is CTSSTGGGPNQPQHF. The CDR3 DNA reads TGTACCAGCAGCACCGGAGGGGGGCCCAATCAGCCCCAGCATTTT. The chain carries TRBV11-3 and TRBJ1-5; possibly TRBD1 for D (6 bases). This CDR3 has 15 amino acids. Germline CDR1 reads SGHNT; CDR2 reads YENEEA.

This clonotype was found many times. This chain's CDR3 is CASSETPQVSGGYEQYF. The CDR3 coding sequence is TGTGCCAGCAGTGAAACTCCGCAGGTTAGCGGGGGCTACGAGCAGTACTTC. The V and J genes are TRBV2 and TRBJ2-7, with 9 bases fitting TRBD2. The CDR3 runs to 17 residues. Germline V gene data show CDR1 as SNHLY and CDR2 as FYNNEI. The V and J ends lost 2 bases and 3 bases, in that order; junction bases with no gene match: 11.

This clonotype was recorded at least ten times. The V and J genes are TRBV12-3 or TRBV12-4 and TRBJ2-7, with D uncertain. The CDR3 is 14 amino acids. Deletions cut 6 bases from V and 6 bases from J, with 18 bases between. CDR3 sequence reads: CASSTADPGCEQYF. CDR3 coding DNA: TGTGCCAGCAGCACCGCGGACCCCGGCTGCGAGCAGTACTTC.

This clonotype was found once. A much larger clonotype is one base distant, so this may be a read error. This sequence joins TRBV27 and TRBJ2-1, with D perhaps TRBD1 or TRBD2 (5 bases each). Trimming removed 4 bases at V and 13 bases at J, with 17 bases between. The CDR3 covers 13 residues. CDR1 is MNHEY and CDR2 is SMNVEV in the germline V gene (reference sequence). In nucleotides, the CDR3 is TGTGCCAGCAGTTACCGAGAGGGGCCGACCCAGTTCTTC. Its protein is CASSYREGPTQFF.

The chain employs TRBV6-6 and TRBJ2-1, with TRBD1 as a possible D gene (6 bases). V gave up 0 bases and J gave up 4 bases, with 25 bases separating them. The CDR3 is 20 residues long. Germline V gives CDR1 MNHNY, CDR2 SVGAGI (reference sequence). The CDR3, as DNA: TGTGCCAGCAGTTACTCCCTGGGGAAGCTGCCGGGACACCTATACAATGAGCAGTTCTTC. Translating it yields CASSYSLGKLPGHLYNEQFF.

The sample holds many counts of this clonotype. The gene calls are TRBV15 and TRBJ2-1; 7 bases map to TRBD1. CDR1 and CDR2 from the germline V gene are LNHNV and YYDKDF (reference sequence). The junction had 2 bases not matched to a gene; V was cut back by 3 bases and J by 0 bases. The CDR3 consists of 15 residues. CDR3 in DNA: TGTGCCACCAGCAGTCGACAGGGCTCCTACAATGAGCAGTTCTTC. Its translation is CATSSRQGSYNEQFF.

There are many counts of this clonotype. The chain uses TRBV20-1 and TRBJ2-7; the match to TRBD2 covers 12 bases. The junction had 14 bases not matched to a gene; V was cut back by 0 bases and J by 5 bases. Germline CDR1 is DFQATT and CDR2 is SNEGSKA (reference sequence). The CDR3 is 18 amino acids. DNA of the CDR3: TGCAGTGCTAGAGATTGGGCGCCCCTAGCGGGAGGGGCGCACGAGCAGTACTTC. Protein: CSARDWAPLAGGAHEQYF.

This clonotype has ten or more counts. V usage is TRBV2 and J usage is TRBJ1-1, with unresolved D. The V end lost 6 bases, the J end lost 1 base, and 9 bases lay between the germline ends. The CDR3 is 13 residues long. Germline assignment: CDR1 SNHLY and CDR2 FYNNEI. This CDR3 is CASSRTSNTEAFF. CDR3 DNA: TGTGCCAGCAGCAGGACCTCGAACACTGAAGCTTTCTTT.

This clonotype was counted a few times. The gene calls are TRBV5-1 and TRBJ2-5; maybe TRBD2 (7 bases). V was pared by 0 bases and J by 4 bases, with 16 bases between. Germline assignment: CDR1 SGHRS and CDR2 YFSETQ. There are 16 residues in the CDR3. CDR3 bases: TGCGCCAGCAGCTTGGCGGGCGGGGGCTTCCCAGAGACCCAGTACTTC. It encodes CASSLAGGGFPETQYF.

CDR3: CASSPGLAGIETQYF. The CDR3 DNA sequence: TGCGCCAGCAGCCCCGGACTAGCGGGAATTGAGACCCAGTACTTC. This chain links TRBV4-1 with TRBJ2-5; 12 nucleotides line up with TRBD2. Germline loops: CDR1 MGHRA, CDR2 YSYEKL. Unmatched junction bases numbered 5, after V lost 4 bases and J lost 5 bases. This CDR3 region has 15 residues.

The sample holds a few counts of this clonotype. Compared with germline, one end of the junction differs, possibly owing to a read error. CDR3 residues: CTSSRTGGSGNQPQHF. The CDR3 DNA follows: TGTACCAGCAGTCGGACAGGGGGCTCGGGCAATCAGCCCCAGCATTTT. The chain is built from TRBV6-1 and TRBJ1-5; 11 bases agree with TRBD1. The CDR3 length is 16 residues. Germline V lookup: CDR1 MNHNS, CDR2 SASEGT.

The CDR3 sequence is CSARDPGGPRPFYEQYF. The CDR3 DNA reads as TGCAGTGCTAGAGATCCAGGGGGTCCCCGTCCCTTTTACGAGCAGTACTTC. This chain connects TRBV20-1 to TRBJ2-7; 7 nucleotides line up with TRBD1. CDR1 DFQATT and CDR2 SNEGSKA come from the germline V gene (reference sequence). The CDR3 loop spans 17 amino acids. With V trimmed by 0 bases and J by 4 bases, 15 bases remained unmatched.

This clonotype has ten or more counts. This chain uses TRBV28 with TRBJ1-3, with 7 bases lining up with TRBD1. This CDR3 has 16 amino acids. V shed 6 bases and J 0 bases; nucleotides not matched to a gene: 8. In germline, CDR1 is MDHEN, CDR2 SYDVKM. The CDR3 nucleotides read TGTGCCAGCAGGCCTCAACAGGGGCACTCTGGAAACACCATATATTTT. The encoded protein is CASRPQQGHSGNTIYF.

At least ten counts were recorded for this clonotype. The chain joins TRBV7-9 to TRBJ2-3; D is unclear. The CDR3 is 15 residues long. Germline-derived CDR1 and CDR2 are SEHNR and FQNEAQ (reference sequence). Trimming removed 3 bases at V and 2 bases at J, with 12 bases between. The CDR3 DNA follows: TGTGCCAGCAGCTTGGGTACACTCACCACAGATACGCAGTATTTT. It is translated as CASSLGTLTTDTQYF.

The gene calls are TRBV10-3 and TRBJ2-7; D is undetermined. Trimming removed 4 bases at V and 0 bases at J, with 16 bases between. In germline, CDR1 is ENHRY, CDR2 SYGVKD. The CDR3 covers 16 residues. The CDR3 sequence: CAISGVDGQSSYEQYF. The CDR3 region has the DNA TGTGCCATCAGTGGGGTGGACGGCCAGAGCTCCTACGAGCAGTACTTC.

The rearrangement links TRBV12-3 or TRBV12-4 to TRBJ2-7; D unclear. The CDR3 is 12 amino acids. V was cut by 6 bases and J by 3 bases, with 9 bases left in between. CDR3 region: CASSRTVYEQYF. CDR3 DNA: TGTGCCAGCAGCCGCACAGTCTACGAGCAGTACTTC.

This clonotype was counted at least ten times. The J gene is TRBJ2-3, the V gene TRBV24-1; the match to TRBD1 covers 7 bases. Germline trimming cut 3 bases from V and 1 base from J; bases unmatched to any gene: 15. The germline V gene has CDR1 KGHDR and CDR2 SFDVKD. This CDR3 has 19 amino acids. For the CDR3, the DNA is TGTGCCACCAGTGATCCAGTAACTACAGGGGTTATTCGCACAGATACGCAGTATTTT. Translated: CATSDPVTTGVIRTDTQYF.